The 18 T cell receptor beta chains listed next were all sequenced from one sample in a study of T cells in Graves' hyperthyroidism and ophthalmopathy. RNA transcripts were the template for amplifying TCR beta CDR3 regions. TCR CDR3 underwent first-round RT-PCR with the HTBI primer set. A single record per CDR3 protein comes from TCRdb applying MiXCR to the multiplex PCR reads. Of approximately 480,000 distinct CDR3 sequences listed, about 20% are singletons. Sequencing was performed on blood. These receptors all stem from a young man with Graves' hyperthyroidism.

CDR3 in amino acids: CASNPRKTVAPLHF. In DNA, the CDR3 is TGTGCCAGTAATCCGCGGAAGACGGTGGCACCCCTCCACTTT. The chain couples TRBV19 to TRBJ1-6; D unclear. Germline CDR1 LNHDA, CDR2 SQIVND (reference sequence). V lost 7 bases and J lost 11, with 18 bases in between. The CDR3 sequence is 14 residues long.

The J gene is TRBJ2-7, the V gene TRBV4-1; D not resolved. The germline V gene has CDR1 MGHRA and CDR2 YSYEKL. V was clipped by 1 base and J by 0 bases, with 13 bases between them. The CDR3 is 16 residues long. The CDR3 reads CASSQVSAAPSYEQYF. The CDR3 DNA is TGCGCCAGCAGCCAAGTTTCGGCGGCTCCCTCCTACGAGCAGTACTTC.

This clonotype was observed at least ten times. This sequence joins TRBV24-1 and TRBJ2-7; no firm D call. The CDR3 covers 13 residues. Trimming left V 4 bases short and J 3 bases short, with 9 bases between. CDR1 is KGHDR, CDR2 SFDVKD, per germline. The CDR3 is CATSDPNNYEQYF. Here the CDR3 DNA reads TGTGCCACCAGTGACCCAAACAACTACGAGCAGTACTTC.

The chain uses TRBV19 and TRBJ2-7; D is undetermined. V dropped 1 base and J dropped 3 bases, with 7 bases sitting between them. CDR3 length equals 13 residues. Per germline, CDR1 LNHDA and CDR2 SQIVND (reference sequence). CDR3 DNA sequence: TGTGCCAGTAGTATAGGGCTTATCTACGAGCAGTACTTC. Protein sequence: CASSIGLIYEQYF.

Ten or more counts support this clonotype. The rearrangement links TRBV29-1 to TRBJ1-1; a weak D match, TRBD1 (6 bases). Trimming took off 7 bases at V and 5 bases at J, with 14 bases between the two ends. CDR1 and CDR2 from the germline V gene are SQVTM and ANQGSEA. The CDR3 totals 12 residues. The DNA for the CDR3 is TGCAGCGGCCGACAGGTCAGGACTGAAGCTTTCTTT. Translating gives CSGRQVRTEAFF.

The chain joins TRBV30 to TRBJ2-7, with 11 nucleotides matching TRBD1. Germline CDR1 is GTSNPN and CDR2 is SVGIG (reference sequence). J gave up 4 bases and V 1 base, and 12 bases lay outside the gene matches. The CDR3 length is 17 residues. The CDR3 DNA follows: TGTGCCTGGAGTGCGAAAACGGGACAGGGGGTCGGTTACGAGCAGTACTTC. The encoded protein is CAWSAKTGQGVGYEQYF. The full variable domain, completed using reference TRBV30 and TRBJ2-7, is SQTIHQWPATLVQPVGSPLSLECTVEGTSNPNLYWYRQAAGRGLQLLFYSVGIGQISSEVPQNLSASRPQDRQFILSSKKLLLSDSGFYLCAWSAKTGQGVGYEQYFGPGTRLTVT.

This clonotype came up many times. The V call is TRBV12-3 or TRBV12-4, the J call TRBJ1-2; no reliable D call. The CDR3 is 11 amino acids. Trimming stripped 2 bases from V and 7 bases from J, with 5 bases between. The CDR3 DNA is TGTGCCAGCAGTTTATCCTCTGGCTACACCTTC. The encoded protein is CASSLSSGYTF.

This clonotype was seen at least ten times. The chain combines TRBV7-2 with TRBJ2-5; TRBD1 is a possible D gene (5 bases). V was shortened by 5 bases and J by 1 base, with 11 bases between the two germline ends. The CDR3 sequence is 14 residues long. CDR1 and CDR2 from the germline V gene are SGHTA and FQGNSA. The CDR3 region is CASSHRQIQETQYF. The DNA of the CDR3 is TGTGCCAGCAGCCATAGACAGATCCAAGAGACCCAGTACTTC.

This clonotype was detected many times. The chain carries TRBV11-2 and TRBJ1-1; weak D call: TRBD1 (5 bases). CDR1 and CDR2 from the germline V gene are SGHAT and FQNNGV. The CDR3 has 13 residues. V lost 7 bases and J lost 4, with 13 bases in between. CDR3 sequence reads: CASTSTEITEAFF. CDR3 bases: TGTGCCAGCACCTCGACAGAGATCACTGAAGCTTTCTTT. Together with reference TRBV11-2 and TRBJ1-1, the CDR3 gives the full variable domain: EAGVAQSPRYKIIEKRQSVAFWCNPISGHATLYWYQQILGQGPKLLIQFQNNGVVDDSQLPKDRFSAERLKGVDSTLKIQPAKLEDSAVYLCASTSTEITEAFFGQGTRLTVV.

This clonotype showed up many times. CDR3 sequence reads: CATSRVGRREAFF. CDR3 coding DNA: TGTGCCACCAGCAGAGTTGGGCGCAGAGAAGCTTTCTTT. V gene TRBV15 combines with J gene TRBJ1-1; D is ambiguous. CDR1 and CDR2 (germline): LNHNV, YYDKDF (reference sequence). V lost 1 base and J lost 8, with 11 bases in between. This CDR3 region has 13 residues.

This clonotype was counted ten times or more. CDR3 sequence reads: CAWSVSGEAGYTF. The CDR3 nucleotides read TGTGCCTGGAGTGTATCAGGCGAGGCTGGCTACACCTTC. The chain uses TRBV30 and TRBJ1-2; no definite D call. The V end was cut by 0 bases, the J end by 7 bases, with 12 bases between. Germline loops: CDR1 GTSNPN, CDR2 SVGIG (reference sequence). This CDR3 is 13 amino acids long.

Only a few counts were recorded for this clonotype. The chain uses TRBV6-1 and TRBJ2-7; unclear D gene. CDR3 size: 14 residues. V was shortened by 4 bases and J by 0 bases, with 10 bases between the two germline ends. Germline values: CDR1 MNHNS, CDR2 SASEGT. CDR3 DNA sequence: TGTGCCAGCAGTGGGCGATACACCTCCTACGAGCAGTACTTC. Its translation is CASSGRYTSYEQYF.

Ten or more counts support this clonotype. The chain has TRBV5-1 and TRBJ2-5; 10 bases agree with TRBD2. Looked up from germline, CDR1 is SGHRS and CDR2 is YFSETQ. The CDR3 has 16 residues. Trimming cost V 2 bases and J 5 bases; bases outside gene matches: 9. CDR3 in DNA: TGCGCCAGCAGCTTAGGGCTAGCGGGGGCCCAGGAGACCCAGTACTTC. This translates into CASSLGLAGAQETQYF.

Remarks on this clonotype: In this CDR3 the conserved last residue, phenylalanine or tryptophan, is missing, so a read error is likely. No DNA is shown, since the ends of the CDR3 on it are uncertain; the CDR3 is the one TCRdb lists. The chain carries TRBV27 and TRBJ1-1; the table gives TRBD1 as D, unverified against the DNA. Germline V gene lookup returns CDR1 MNHEY and CDR2 SMNVEV (reference sequence). The CDR3 spans 16 amino acids, including both terminal residues. CDR3 region: CASSPAGQVLNTEACL.

In its sample, this clonotype was seen a few times. The chain combines TRBV7-2 with TRBJ1-3; D call uncertain. Germline loops: CDR1 SGHTA, CDR2 FQGNSA. The CDR3 consists of 15 residues. V was pared by 2 bases and J by 9 bases, with 17 bases between. Written as DNA, the CDR3 is TGTGCCAGCAGCTTACTCACGGAAGGCGCCGGCACCATATATTTT. Its protein is CASSLLTEGAGTIYF. Drawing the rest from reference TRBV7-2 and TRBJ1-3, the complete variable domain is GAGVSQSPSNKVTEKGKDVELRCDPISGHTALYWYRQSLGQGLEFLIYFQGNSAPDKSGLPSDRFSAERTGGSVSTLTIQRTQQEDSAVYLCASSLLTEGAGTIYFGEGSWLTVV.

The gene calls are TRBV5-1 and TRBJ2-7, with TRBD1 matching 11 bases. Germline CDR1 SGHRS, CDR2 YFSETQ. After removal of 0 bases from V and 1 base from J, the junction contained 3 bases not matched to a gene. CDR3 length equals 16 residues. Here the CDR3 DNA reads TGCGCCAGCAGCTTGGGCGGGACAGGGGGTTCCTACGAGCAGTACTTC. Residues: CASSLGGTGGSYEQYF.

This clonotype was detected many times. The chain carries TRBV6-2 or TRBV6-3 and TRBJ1-5; D remains unclear. Germline V gene sequence: CDR1 MNHEY, CDR2 SVGEGT. CDR3 length equals 12 residues. Trimming removed 7 bases from V and 3 bases from J, with 7 bases in between. CDR3 loop: CASKRHNQPQHF. The CDR3 DNA reads as TGTGCCAGCAAGCGGCACAATCAGCCCCAGCATTTT.

This clonotype was seen at least ten times. The chain uses TRBV7-2 and TRBJ2-5, with D maybe TRBD2 (6 bases). Germline V CDR1 and CDR2: SGHTA, FQGNSA. V shed 6 bases and J shed 7 bases, with 15 bases lying between them. The CDR3 extends over 13 amino acids. This CDR3 is CASSAGTGGTQYF. CDR3 nucleotides: TGTGCCAGCAGTGCGGGAACAGGTGGGACCCAGTACTTC.